This T cell receptor (beta chain) was captured by sequencing in a study of blood T cell repertoires in COVID-19. This clone was observed a handful of times. TCRdb keeps only in-frame clones here, not all; method: immunoSEQ multiplex PCR. Found here are approximately 240,000 clones, roughly 84% of them singletons; the top ten hold around 4.1%. The sample was peripheral blood. The sequence was collected from a middle-aged woman with active or convalescent COVID-19.

The CDR3 here is CASTLGTLGEKLFF. In DNA, the CDR3 is TGTGCCAGTACTCTAGGGACATTAGGCGAAAAACTGTTTTTT. This chain uses TRBV3-1 (or the pseudogene TRBV3-2) with TRBJ1-4, with D maybe TRBD1 (6 bases). The germline V gene encodes CDR1 LGHDT and CDR2 YNNKEL (reference sequence). There are 14 residues in the CDR3. The V end was cut by 9 bases, the J end by 8 bases, with 19 bases between.